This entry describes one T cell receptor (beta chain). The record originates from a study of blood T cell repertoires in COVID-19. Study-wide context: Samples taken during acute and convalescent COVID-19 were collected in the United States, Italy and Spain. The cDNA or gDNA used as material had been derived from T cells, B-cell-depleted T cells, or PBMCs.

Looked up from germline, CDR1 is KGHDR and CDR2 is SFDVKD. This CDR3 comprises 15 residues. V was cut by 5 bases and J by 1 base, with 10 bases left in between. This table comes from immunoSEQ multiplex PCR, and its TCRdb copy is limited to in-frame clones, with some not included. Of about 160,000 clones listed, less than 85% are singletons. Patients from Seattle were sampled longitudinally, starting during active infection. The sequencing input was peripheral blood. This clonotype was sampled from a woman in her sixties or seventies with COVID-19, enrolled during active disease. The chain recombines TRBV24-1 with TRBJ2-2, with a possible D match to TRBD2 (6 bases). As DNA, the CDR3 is TGTGCCACCAGTGCCCAGGGAGGGAACACCGGGGAGCTGTTTTTT. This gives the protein CATSAQGGNTGELFF.